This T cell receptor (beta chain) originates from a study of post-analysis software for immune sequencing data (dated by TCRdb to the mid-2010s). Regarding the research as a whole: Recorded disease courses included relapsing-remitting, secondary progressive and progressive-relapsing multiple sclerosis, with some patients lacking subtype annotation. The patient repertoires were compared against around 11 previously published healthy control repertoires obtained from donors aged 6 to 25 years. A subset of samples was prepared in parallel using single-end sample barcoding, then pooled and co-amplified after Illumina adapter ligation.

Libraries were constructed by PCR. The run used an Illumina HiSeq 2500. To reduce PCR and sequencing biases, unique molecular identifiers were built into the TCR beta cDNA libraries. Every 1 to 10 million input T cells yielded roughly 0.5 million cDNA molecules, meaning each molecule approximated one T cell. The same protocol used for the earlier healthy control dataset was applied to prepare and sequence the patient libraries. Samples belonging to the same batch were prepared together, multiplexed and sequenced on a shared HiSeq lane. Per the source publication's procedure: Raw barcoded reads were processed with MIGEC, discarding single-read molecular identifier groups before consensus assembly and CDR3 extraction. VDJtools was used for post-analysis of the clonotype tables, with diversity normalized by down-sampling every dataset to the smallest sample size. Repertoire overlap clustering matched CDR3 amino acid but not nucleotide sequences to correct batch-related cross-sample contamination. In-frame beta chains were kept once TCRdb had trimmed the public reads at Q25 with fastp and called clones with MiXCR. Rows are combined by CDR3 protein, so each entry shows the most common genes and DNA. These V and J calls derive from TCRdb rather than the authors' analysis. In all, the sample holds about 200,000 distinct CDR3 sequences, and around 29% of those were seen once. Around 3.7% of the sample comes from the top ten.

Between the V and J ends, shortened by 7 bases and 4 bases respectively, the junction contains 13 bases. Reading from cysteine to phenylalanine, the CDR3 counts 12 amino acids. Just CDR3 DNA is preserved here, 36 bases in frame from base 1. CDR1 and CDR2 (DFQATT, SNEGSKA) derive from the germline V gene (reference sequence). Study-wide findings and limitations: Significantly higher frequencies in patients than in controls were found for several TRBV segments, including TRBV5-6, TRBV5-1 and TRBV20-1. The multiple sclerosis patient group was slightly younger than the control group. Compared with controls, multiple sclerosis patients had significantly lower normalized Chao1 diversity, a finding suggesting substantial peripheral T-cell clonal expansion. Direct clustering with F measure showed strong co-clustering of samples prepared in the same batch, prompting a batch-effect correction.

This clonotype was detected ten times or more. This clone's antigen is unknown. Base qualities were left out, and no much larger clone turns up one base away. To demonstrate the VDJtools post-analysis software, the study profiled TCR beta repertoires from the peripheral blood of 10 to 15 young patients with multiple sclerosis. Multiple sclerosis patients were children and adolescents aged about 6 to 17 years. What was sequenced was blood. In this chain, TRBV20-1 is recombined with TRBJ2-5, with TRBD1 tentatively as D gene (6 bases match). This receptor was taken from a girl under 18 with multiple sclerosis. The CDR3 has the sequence CSEDRITETQYF. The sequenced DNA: TGCAGTGAAGACAGGATTACAGAGACCCAGTACTTC.